This T cell receptor beta chain is drawn from a study of cytomegalovirus exposure and HLA in healthy donors. Background on the study: The same platform as the approximately 670 first-cohort repertoires was used for the 90 to 150 validation repertoires, a later analysis reported. General observations from the study: Whilst most TCR sequences proved rare, a subset of public TCRs occurred across many donors.

Germline trimming cut 4 bases from V and 10 bases from J; bases unmatched to any gene: 3. The CDR3 has 12 residues. Germline V gives CDR1 MNHEY, CDR2 SMNVEV (reference sequence). The donors were in the approximately 120-subject validation cohort, distinct from the roughly 670-subject first cohort. TCRdb keeps only in-frame clones here, not all; method: immunoSEQ multiplex PCR. The sample shows about 110,000 clones, over 75% of them seen only once. Points on this clone: Its antigen is currently unknown.

V gene TRBV27 combines with J gene TRBJ2-1; 8 positions agree with TRBD2. Specimen: PBMCs. This TCR came from a woman in her 30s in good health and CMV-seropositive. Here the CDR3 DNA reads TGTGCCAGCAGTTCGGGACTAGGCGAGCAGTTCTTC. This translates into CASSSGLGEQFF.